The 6 T cell receptor beta chains presented below share a single source sample, sequenced in a study of shared clonotypes between healthy human individuals. Produced via immunoSEQ multiplex PCR; TCRdb's table is partial and in-frame only. The table lists millions of clones, 90% to 95% of them singletons. The specimen was naive CD4+ T cells sorted from blood. Subset here: CD45RA+ positively selected. Receptors were obtained from a man between 18 and 35 years old in good health.

V usage is TRBV7-8 and J usage is TRBJ1-2; TRBD1 matches at 7 bases. Germline V gene data show CDR1 as SGHVS and CDR2 as FQNEAQ. Trimming took 5 bases from V and 2 from J; bases not matched to a gene: 8. This CDR3 is built from 15 residues. CDR3 in DNA: TGTGCCAGCAGCCGCCGGGACAGCTTAAACTATGGCTACACCTTC. This translates into CASSRRDSLNYGYTF.

V usage is TRBV30 and J usage is TRBJ1-1; D is unclear. V lost 0 bases and J lost 8, with 10 bases in between. Per germline, CDR1 GTSNPN and CDR2 SVGIG (reference sequence). The CDR3 loop spans 12 amino acids. The CDR3: CAWSVLGREAFF. CDR3 nucleotides: TGTGCCTGGAGTGTACTCGGCAGGGAAGCTTTCTTT.

This clone was detected once. This rearrangement joins TRBV10-3 to TRBJ1-1, with D tentatively TRBD1 (5 bases). V was clipped by 0 bases and J by 0 bases, with 8 bases between them. Germline V gene data show CDR1 as ENHRY and CDR2 as SYGVKD. The CDR3 spans 15 residues. CDR3 residues: CAISESGGVNTEAFF. The DNA for the CDR3 is TGTGCCATCAGTGAGTCCGGGGGGGTGAACACTGAAGCTTTCTTT.

The chain links TRBV5-6 to TRBJ2-1, with 11 bases that match TRBD2. Germline CDR1 is SGHDT and CDR2 is YYEEEE. Losses at the gene ends were 0 bases for V and 11 bases for J; bases not matched to a gene: 10. The CDR3 extends over 16 amino acids. The CDR3 reads CASSLVPASGGPQQFF. Written as DNA, the CDR3 is TGTGCCAGCAGCTTGGTACCGGCTAGCGGGGGGCCTCAGCAGTTCTTC. The whole variable domain, filled in from reference TRBV5-6 and TRBJ2-1, reads DAGVTQSPTHLIKTRGQQVTLRCSPKSGHDTVSWYQQALGQGPQFIFQYYEEEERQRGNFPDRFSGHQFPNYSSELNVNALLLGDSALYLCASSLVPASGGPQQFFGPGTRLTVL.

The J gene is TRBJ2-5, the V gene TRBV6-5, with D hard to call. Trimming took 6 bases from V and 1 from J, leaving 15 bases between them. Germline V gene sequence: CDR1 MNHEY, CDR2 SVGAGI. The CDR3 runs to 15 residues. CDR3 in amino acids: CASSRPGQFQETQYF. The CDR3 region has the DNA TGTGCCAGCAGCCGACCCGGTCAGTTCCAAGAGACCCAGTACTTC.

V gene TRBV4-1 combines with J gene TRBJ1-2, with D possibly TRBD1 on 5 matching bases. Germline V gene lookup returns CDR1 MGHRA and CDR2 YSYEKL. The CDR3 length is 13 residues. Deletions cut 2 bases from V and 4 bases from J, with 8 bases between. DNA for the CDR3: TGCGCCAGCAGCCAAACCGGGGGCTATGGCTACACCTTC. Protein sequence: CASSQTGGYGYTF.